This T cell receptor (beta chain) was retrieved from a study of cytomegalovirus exposure and HLA in healthy donors. Notes on the study in general: A previous analysis found most TCR beta V segments productive roughly 87% or roughly 30% of the time. As a later analysis revealed, most CMV-associated TCR beta chains appeared HLA-restricted. Sequences of the TCR beta chain were said to predict the HLA-A and HLA-B alleles of most subjects accurately. In a later analysis, TCR beta V- and J-gene trimming was associated with a missense DCLRE1C variant.

Germline assignment: CDR1 SGHRS and CDR2 YFSETQ. CDR3 length: 15 amino acids. J lost 2 bases, V lost 7 bases, and 9 bases had no gene match. The PCR employed 60 Vbeta primers together with 13 Jbeta primers. The method was immunoSEQ multiplex PCR; TCRdb's version includes in-frame clones alone and lacks a portion of them. The top ten hold more than 2% of the sample, which has 110,000 to 150,000 clones, roughly 80% seen once. Comment on this clone: Its antigen remains unknown.

The receptor was derived from a boy aged 2 to 10 in good health and CMV-seronegative. V is TRBV5-1 and J is TRBJ2-1; TRBD2 aligns across 7 bases. The sequenced sample was PBMCs. DNA for the CDR3: TGCGCCAGCCGACTCCTAGCGGAGACCTACAATGAGCAGTTCTTC. It translates to CASRLLAETYNEQFF.